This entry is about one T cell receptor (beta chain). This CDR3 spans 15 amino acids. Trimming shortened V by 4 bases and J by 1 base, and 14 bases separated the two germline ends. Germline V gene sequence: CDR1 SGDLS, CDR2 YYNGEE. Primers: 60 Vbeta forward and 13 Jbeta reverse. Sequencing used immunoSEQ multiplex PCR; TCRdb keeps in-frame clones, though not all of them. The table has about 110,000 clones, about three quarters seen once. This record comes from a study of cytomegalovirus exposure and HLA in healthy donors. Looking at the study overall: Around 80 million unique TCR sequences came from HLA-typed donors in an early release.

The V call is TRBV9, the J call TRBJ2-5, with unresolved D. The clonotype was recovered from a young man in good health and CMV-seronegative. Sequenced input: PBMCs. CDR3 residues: CASSPFPGSQETQYF. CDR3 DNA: TGTGCCAGCAGCCCCTTCCCAGGAAGCCAAGAGACCCAGTACTTC.